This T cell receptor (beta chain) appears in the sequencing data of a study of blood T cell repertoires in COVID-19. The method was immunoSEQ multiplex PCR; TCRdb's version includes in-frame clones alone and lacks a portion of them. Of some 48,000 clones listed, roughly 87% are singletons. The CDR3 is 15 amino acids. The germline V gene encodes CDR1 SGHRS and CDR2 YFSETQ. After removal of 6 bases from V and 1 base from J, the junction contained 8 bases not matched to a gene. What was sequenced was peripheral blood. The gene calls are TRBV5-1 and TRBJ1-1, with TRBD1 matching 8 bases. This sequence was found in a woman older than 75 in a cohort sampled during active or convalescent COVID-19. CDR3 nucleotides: TGCGCCAGCACTGAACGACAGGGGCCGAACACTGAAGCTTTCTTT. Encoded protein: CASTERQGPNTEAFF.